This T cell receptor beta chain appears in the sequencing data of a study of post-analysis software for immune sequencing data. Study findings and constraints: Five or six TRBV segments, TRBV5-6, TRBV5-1 and TRBV20-1 among them, were found more frequent in patients than controls. Normalized Chao1 diversity was significantly lower in multiple sclerosis patients than in controls.

cDNA libraries for TCR beta contained unique molecular identifiers. TCRdb independently ran MiXCR on the PCR reads; one entry per CDR3 protein. The sample lists some 890,000 distinct CDR3 sequences, 53% occurring once. This clonotype was detected only a few times. What it binds is not known. CDR3 length: 14 residues. V was trimmed by 7 bases and J by 7 bases, leaving 17 bases between them. The sample comprised blood. The clonotype originates from a girl under 18 with multiple sclerosis. This chain uses TRBV12-3 or TRBV12-4 with TRBJ1-5, with D possibly being TRBD1 (6 bases). CDR3 DNA: TGTGCCAGCAACCAGTGGGGGGCCGGGCAGCCCCAGCATTTT. The encoded protein is CASNQWGAGQPQHF.